The sequence of this T cell receptor beta chain was determined in a study of cytomegalovirus exposure and HLA in healthy donors. Study findings and constraints: About 87% or about 30% of the time was how often most TCR beta V segments were productive, according to an earlier analysis.

In the PCR, 60 Vbeta and 13 Jbeta primers were used. Assay used: immunoSEQ multiplex PCR; TCRdb lists only in-frame clones, some missing. The sample shows 99,000 or so clones, roughly 79% of them seen only once. Donors were ostensibly healthy at sampling, although undocumented immune exposures were probable. This clone occurred once. Its antigen remains unknown. CDR3 length equals 14 residues. After removal of 3 bases from V and 2 bases from J, the junction contained 3 bases not matched to a gene. Germline CDR1 reads SGHNT; CDR2 reads YYREEE (reference sequence). This receptor was taken from a man in his sixties in good health and CMV-seropositive. This chain links TRBV5-4 with TRBJ2-3; TRBD1 matches 7 bases. The sequenced sample consisted of PBMCs. DNA for the CDR3: TGTGCCAGCAGCTCTGGACAGGTCACAGATACGCAGTATTTT. Translating it yields CASSSGQVTDTQYF.